The following is a T cell receptor beta chain sequence with its context. The sample is drawn from a study of blood T cell repertoires in COVID-19. Background on the study: The samples span acute and convalescent COVID-19 from the United States, Italy and Spain.

The assay was immunoSEQ multiplex PCR, and TCRdb's table has in-frame clones only and misses some. The sample includes approximately 200,000 clones, around 88% of them seen just once. This TCR came from a man aged 18 to 30 with active or convalescent COVID-19. Source material: peripheral blood.

CDR3 coding DNA: TGTGCCGGGGCTAGCGGGAGGCTCTACGAGCAGTACTTC. Its protein is CAGASGRLYEQYF. V is TRBV30 and J is TRBJ2-7; 11 bases align to TRBD2. The trim removed 8 bases at V and 3 bases at J, leaving 6 bases unmatched. The CDR3 runs to 13 residues. CDR1 and CDR2 from the germline V gene are GTSNPN and SVGIG (reference sequence).